This T cell receptor (beta chain) was identified during a study of shared clonotypes between healthy human individuals. Study in general: A couple of women and a few men aged 18 to 49 made up the donors.

Participating donors were healthy, HIV-negative adults free of recent acute infections or vaccinations. Comments on this clone: With a much larger clone just one base away, this may be a read error.

The CDR3 totals 16 residues. V lost 5 bases to trimming and J lost 4 bases, with 18 bases between them. Germline CDR1 SNHLY, CDR2 FYNNEI. How the authors handled the data: ImmunoSEQ supplied junction-only sequences lacking quality scores, so filtering was different. Profiled with immunoSEQ multiplex PCR; TCRdb holds only in-frame clones, not every one. The V and J calls and the clone size are those of that table, but D and trimming were determined from the DNA. Among fewer than 700,000 clones, around 81% were seen once, and the ten largest hold about 12%. The source of this sequence is a woman aged 40 to 50 in good health. Some clones in this sample may be carry-over from other donors' samples. Sequencing was performed on PBMCs. V gene TRBV2 combines with J gene TRBJ1-3; the D gene is possibly TRBD1 (5 bases). The CDR3 is CASSISRQPAGNTIYF. The CDR3 DNA sequence: TGTGCCAGCAGTATTTCCCGACAGCCGGCAGGAAACACCATATATTTT.